This TCR beta chain derives from a study of blood T cell repertoires in COVID-19. Overall study context: Material from acute and convalescent COVID-19 was sourced from the United States, Italy and Spain. Sources were T cells, B-cell-depleted T cells, or PBMCs; the material itself was cDNA or gDNA.

Germline-derived CDR1 and CDR2 are MDHEN and SYDVKM. V was clipped by 2 bases and J by 9 bases, with 17 bases between them. CDR3 length equals 15 residues. Original analysis: By means of reference gene primer amplification, nucleated cell counts were estimated. Only in-frame clones appear in the TCRdb table, and some are missing; sequencing was by immunoSEQ multiplex PCR. V, J and clone size reflect that table, while D and trimming were determined from the DNA. Among about 190,000 clones, more than 80% were seen once, and the ten largest hold approximately 0.56%. Sequencing was carried out using peripheral blood. The chain combines TRBV28 with TRBJ1-3; maybe TRBD1 (5 bases). This receptor was obtained from a man aged 50-60 years with acute or convalescent COVID-19. The DNA of the CDR3 is TGTGCCAGCAGTTTACAAAACCAGGGAACCGGCACCATATATTTT. It specifies CASSLQNQGTGTIYF. The whole variable domain, filled in from reference TRBV28 and TRBJ1-3, reads DVKVTQSSRYLVKRTGEKVFLECVQDMDHENMFWYRQDPGLGLRLIYFSYDVKMKEKGDIPEGYSVSREKKERFSLILESASTNQTSMYLCASSLQNQGTGTIYFGEGSWLTVV.